This T cell receptor (beta chain) comes out of a study of Ad26.COV2.S vaccination and SARS-CoV-2 variants. As to treatment: over 15 received Ad26.COV2.S at low or high dose, single or two shots; about 5 received placebo; per-sample allocation not given. Repertoires come from day 63 after the first vaccine or placebo injection. Boston supplied an adult donor aged 18-55 years. The V end lost 3 bases, the J end lost 0 bases, and 6 bases lay between the germline ends. CDR1 KGHSH and CDR2 LQKENI come from the germline V gene. The CDR3 consists of 14 residues. The method was immunoSEQ multiplex PCR; TCRdb's version includes in-frame clones alone and lacks a portion of them. The sample has 400,000 to 450,000 clones; around 90% are singletons.

The chain is built from TRBV18 and TRBJ2-1; D unresolved. This TCR derives from a person aged 18-60 years who received the Ad26.COV2.S COVID-19 vaccine or a placebo. Material: peripheral blood, obtained in a trial of Ad26.COV2.S vaccine versus placebo. CDR3 protein: CASSPMDSYNEQFF. As DNA, the CDR3 is TGTGCCAGCTCACCCATGGACTCCTACAATGAGCAGTTCTTC.